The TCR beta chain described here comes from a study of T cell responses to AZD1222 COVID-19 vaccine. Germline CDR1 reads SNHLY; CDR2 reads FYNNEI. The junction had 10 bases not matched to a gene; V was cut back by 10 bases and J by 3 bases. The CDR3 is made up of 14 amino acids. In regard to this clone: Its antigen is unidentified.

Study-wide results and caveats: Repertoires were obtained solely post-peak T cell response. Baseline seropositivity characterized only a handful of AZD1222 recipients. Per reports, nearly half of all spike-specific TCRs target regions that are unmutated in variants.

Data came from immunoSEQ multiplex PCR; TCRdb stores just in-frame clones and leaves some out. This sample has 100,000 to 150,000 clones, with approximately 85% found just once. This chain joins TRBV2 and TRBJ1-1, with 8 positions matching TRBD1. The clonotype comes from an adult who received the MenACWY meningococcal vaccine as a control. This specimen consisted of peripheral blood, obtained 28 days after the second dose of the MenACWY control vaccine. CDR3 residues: CATTGQEGYTEAFF. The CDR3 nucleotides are TGTGCCACCACGGGACAGGAAGGATACACTGAAGCTTTCTTT.